These 3 T cell receptor beta chains were all obtained from the same sample, sequenced in a study of OX40 agonist ivuxolimab in advanced cancers. Using immunoSEQ multiplex PCR, the repertoire was profiled, and TCRdb retains in-frame clones only, with some absent. This table holds some 110,000 clones, about nine tenths found once. The specimen was CD4+ or CD8+ T cells sorted from blood, collected in a trial of the OX40 agonist ivuxolimab. All receptors derive from an adult with an advanced solid tumor such as melanoma, head and neck, liver or kidney cancer.

The rearrangement links TRBV15 to TRBJ2-1, with D perhaps TRBD2 (6 bases). The germline V gene encodes CDR1 LNHNV and CDR2 YYDKDF (reference sequence). The CDR3 covers 16 residues. The V end lost 0 bases, the J end lost 6 bases, and 15 bases lay between the germline ends. CDR3 in DNA: TGTGCCACCAGCAGAGAAGGGAGGACGGACGGCAATGAGCAGTTCTTC. Encoded protein: CATSREGRTDGNEQFF.

Comments on this clone: Relative to the germline gene, one junction end is altered; a read error may explain this. This chain uses TRBV5-8 with TRBJ2-7; the D gene is possibly TRBD1 (5 bases). From germline, CDR1 is SGHTS and CDR2 YDEGEE. This CDR3 is 9 amino acids long. CDR3 coding DNA: TGTGCCAGCAGCTACGGACACGGCTTC. This codes for CASSYGHGF.

This chain joins TRBV6-1 and TRBJ1-2, with unresolved D. The germline gives CDR1 MNHNS, CDR2 SASEGT. The length of the CDR3 is 14 residues. With 5 bases removed from V and 5 bases from J, the gap between germline ends came to 15 bases. CDR3 protein: CASSPPAAPYGYTF. Here the CDR3 DNA reads TGTGCCAGCAGTCCGCCAGCCGCCCCATATGGCTACACCTTC.